This T cell receptor beta chain was sequenced during a study of cytomegalovirus exposure and HLA in healthy donors. General study points: HLA allele associations emerged for under 20,000 TCR beta sequences in a later analysis, at 0.05 false discovery rate.

As to this clone: Its antigen is unknown.

This CDR3 region has 16 residues. V was pared by 2 bases and J by 0 bases, with 8 bases between. The germline V gene has CDR1 MDHEN and CDR2 SYDVKM. Vbeta (60) and Jbeta (13) primers were used in the PCR. The protocol was immunoSEQ multiplex PCR, while the TCRdb copy is restricted to in-frame clones and leaves out a portion. The top ten hold around 2.2% of the sample, which has 200,000 or so clones, about 80% seen once. This receptor was obtained from a woman under 30 in good health and CMV-seropositive. V and J are TRBV28 and TRBJ2-6; D is unclear. The sequencing sample was made of PBMCs. The CDR3 coding sequence is TGTGCCAGCAGTTTAGGCACCAACTCTGGGGCCAACGTCCTGACTTTC. Translated: CASSLGTNSGANVLTF.